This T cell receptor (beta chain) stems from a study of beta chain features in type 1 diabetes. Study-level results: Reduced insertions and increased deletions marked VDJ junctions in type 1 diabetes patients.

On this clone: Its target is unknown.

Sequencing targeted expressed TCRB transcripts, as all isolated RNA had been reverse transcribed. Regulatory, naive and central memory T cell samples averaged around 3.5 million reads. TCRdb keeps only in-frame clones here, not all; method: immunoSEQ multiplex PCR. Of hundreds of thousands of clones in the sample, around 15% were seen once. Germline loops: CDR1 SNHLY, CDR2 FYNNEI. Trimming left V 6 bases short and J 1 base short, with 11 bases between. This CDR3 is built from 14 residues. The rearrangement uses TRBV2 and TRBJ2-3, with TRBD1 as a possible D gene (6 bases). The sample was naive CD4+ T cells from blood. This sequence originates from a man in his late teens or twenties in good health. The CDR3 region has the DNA TGTGCCAGCAGCTCACAGGGACGCACAGATACGCAGTATTTT. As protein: CASSSQGRTDTQYF.